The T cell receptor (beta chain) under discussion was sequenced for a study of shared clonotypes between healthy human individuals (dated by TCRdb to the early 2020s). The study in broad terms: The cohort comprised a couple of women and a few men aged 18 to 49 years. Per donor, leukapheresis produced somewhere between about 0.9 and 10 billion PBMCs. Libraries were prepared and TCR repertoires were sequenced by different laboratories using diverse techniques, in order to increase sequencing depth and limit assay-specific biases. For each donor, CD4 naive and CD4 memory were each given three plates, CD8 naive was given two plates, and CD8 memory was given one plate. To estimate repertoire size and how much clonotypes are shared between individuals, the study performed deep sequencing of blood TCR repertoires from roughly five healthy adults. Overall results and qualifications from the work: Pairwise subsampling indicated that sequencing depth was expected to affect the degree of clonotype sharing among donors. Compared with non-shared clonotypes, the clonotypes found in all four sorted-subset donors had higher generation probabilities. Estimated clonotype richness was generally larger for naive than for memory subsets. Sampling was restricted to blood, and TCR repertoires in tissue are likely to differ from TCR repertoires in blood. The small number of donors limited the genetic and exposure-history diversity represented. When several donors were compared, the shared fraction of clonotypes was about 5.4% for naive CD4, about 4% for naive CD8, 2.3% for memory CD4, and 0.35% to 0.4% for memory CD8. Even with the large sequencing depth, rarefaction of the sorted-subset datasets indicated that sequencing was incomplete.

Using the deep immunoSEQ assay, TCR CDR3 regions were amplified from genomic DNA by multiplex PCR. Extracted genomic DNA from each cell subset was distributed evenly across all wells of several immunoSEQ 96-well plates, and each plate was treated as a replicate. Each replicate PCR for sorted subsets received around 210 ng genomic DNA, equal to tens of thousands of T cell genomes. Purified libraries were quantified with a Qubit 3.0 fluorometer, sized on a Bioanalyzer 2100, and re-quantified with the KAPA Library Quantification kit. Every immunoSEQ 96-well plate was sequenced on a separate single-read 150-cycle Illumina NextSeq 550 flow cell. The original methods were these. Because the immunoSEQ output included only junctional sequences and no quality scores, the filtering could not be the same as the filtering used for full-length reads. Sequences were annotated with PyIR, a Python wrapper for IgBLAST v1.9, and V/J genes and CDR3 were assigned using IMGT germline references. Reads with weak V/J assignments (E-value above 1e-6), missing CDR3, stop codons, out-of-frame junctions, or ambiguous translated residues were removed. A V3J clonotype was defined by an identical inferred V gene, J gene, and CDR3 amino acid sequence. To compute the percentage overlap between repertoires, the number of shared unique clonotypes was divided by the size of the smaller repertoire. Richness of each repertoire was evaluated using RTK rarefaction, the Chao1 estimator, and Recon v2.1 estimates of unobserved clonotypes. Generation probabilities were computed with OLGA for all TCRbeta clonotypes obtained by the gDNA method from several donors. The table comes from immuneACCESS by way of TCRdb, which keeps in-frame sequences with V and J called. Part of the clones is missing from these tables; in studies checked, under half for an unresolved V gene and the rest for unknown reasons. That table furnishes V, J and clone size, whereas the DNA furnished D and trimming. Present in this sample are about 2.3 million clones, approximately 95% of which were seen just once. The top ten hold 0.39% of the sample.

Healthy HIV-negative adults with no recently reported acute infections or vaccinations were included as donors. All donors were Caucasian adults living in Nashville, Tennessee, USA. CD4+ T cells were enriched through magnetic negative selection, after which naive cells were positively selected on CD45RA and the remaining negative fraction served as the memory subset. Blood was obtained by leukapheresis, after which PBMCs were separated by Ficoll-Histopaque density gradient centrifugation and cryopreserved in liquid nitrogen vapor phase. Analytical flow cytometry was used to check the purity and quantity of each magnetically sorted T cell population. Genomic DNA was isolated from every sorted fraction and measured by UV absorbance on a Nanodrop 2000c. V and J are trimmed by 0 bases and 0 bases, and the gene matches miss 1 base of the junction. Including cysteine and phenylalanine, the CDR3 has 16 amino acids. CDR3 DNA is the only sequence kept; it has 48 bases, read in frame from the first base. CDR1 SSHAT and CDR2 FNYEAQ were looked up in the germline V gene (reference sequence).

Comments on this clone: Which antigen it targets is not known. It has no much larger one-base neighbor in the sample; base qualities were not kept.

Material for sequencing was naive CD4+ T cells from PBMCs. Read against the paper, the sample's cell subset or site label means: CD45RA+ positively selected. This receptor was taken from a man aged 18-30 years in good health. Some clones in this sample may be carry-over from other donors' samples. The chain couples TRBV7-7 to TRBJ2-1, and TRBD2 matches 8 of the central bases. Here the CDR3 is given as CASSLAAGVSYNEQFF. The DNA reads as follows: TGTGCCAGCAGCTTAGCAGCGGGAGTCTCCTACAATGAGCAGTTCTTC.